A single sample gave rise to the 20 T cell receptor beta chains below, sequenced in a study of cytomegalovirus exposure and HLA in healthy donors. It was with 60 Vbeta and 13 Jbeta primers that the PCR ran. Clones were read by immunoSEQ multiplex PCR, and TCRdb kept only the in-frame ones, dropping some. Among over 120,000 clones listed, 78% were seen once. The sequenced material came from PBMCs. The receptors were gathered from a woman in her late teens or twenties in good health and CMV-seropositive.

This chain connects TRBV7-2 to TRBJ1-2; D not certain. Between the trimmed V and J ends, which lost 5 bases and 1 base, there was a span of 14 bases. The CDR3 runs 15 residues. Germline V lookup: CDR1 SGHTA, CDR2 FQGNSA. CDR3 loop: CASSAHTGGNYGYTF. The CDR3 coding sequence is TGTGCCAGCAGCGCCCACACGGGAGGTAACTATGGCTACACCTTC.

V gene TRBV4-3 combines with J gene TRBJ1-1; 7 bases are shared with TRBD1. The CDR3 covers 15 residues. CDR1 is LGHNA and CDR2 is YSLEER in the germline V gene. V lost 4 bases and J lost 6; bases outside the gene matches: 11. This CDR3 is CASSPFSGGRSEAFF. CDR3 coding DNA: TGCGCCAGCAGCCCTTTTTCAGGGGGTCGTTCTGAAGCTTTCTTT.

The rearrangement uses TRBV5-8 and TRBJ2-3, with D maybe TRBD2 (6 bases). Germline lookup yields CDR1 SGHTS and CDR2 YDEGEE. The V end lost 5 bases, the J end lost 0 bases, and 16 bases lay between the germline ends. The CDR3 has 16 residues. The CDR3 protein is CASSYGSSGSTDTQYF. The CDR3 DNA reads TGTGCCAGCAGTTATGGGTCCAGCGGGAGCACAGATACGCAGTATTTT.

V usage is TRBV27 and J usage is TRBJ1-5, with D possibly being TRBD1 (5 bases). CDR1 and CDR2 from the germline V gene are MNHEY and SMNVEV (reference sequence). The CDR3 runs 12 residues. V lost 6 bases, J lost 5 bases, and 8 bases lay in between. The CDR3, as DNA: TGTGCCAGCAGGCAGGGCTATCAGCCCCAGCATTTT. Its protein is CASRQGYQPQHF.

The chain carries TRBV5-4 and TRBJ2-5; TRBD2 aligns across 9 bases. Germline V lookup: CDR1 SGHNT, CDR2 YYREEE (reference sequence). Trimming took 3 bases from V and 5 from J; bases not matched to a gene: 5. The CDR3 loop spans 14 amino acids. CDR3 protein: CASSWASGAETQYF. The CDR3 coding sequence is TGTGCCAGCAGCTGGGCTAGCGGGGCTGAGACCCAGTACTTC.

The gene calls are TRBV29-1 and TRBJ1-3, with D perhaps matching TRBD1 (5 bases). The CDR3 length is 13 residues. Germline-derived CDR1 and CDR2 are SQVTM and ANQGSEA. Trimming shortened V by 3 bases and J by 2 bases, and 8 bases separated the two germline ends. CDR3 loop: CSVEAGTGNTIYF. In nucleotides, the CDR3 is TGCAGCGTTGAGGCAGGGACTGGAAACACCATATATTTT.

The chain employs TRBV7-9 and TRBJ1-2; perhaps TRBD1 as D (5 bases). Germline V gives CDR1 SEHNR, CDR2 FQNEAQ (reference sequence). The CDR3 extends over 13 amino acids. The V and J ends lost 2 bases and 12 bases respectively, with 16 bases between them. CDR3 nucleotides: TGTGCCAGCAGCTTAACTCCTGCCAGGGCACACACCTTC. This codes for CASSLTPARAHTF.

This clone was detected only a few times. This rearrangement joins TRBV5-4 to TRBJ2-5; D is possibly TRBD2 (6 bases). There are 14 residues in the CDR3. Per germline, CDR1 SGHNT and CDR2 YYREEE (reference sequence). Trimming pared 4 bases from V and 5 bases from J, leaving 15 bases between. The CDR3 loop reads CASSPGDSSETQYF. CDR3 bases: TGTGCCAGCAGCCCTGGGGACTCGTCGGAGACCCAGTACTTC.

The gene calls are TRBV14 and TRBJ1-6; the D gene is possibly TRBD1 (5 bases). CDR1 is SGHDN, CDR2 FVKESK, per germline. V lost 0 bases to trimming and J lost 6 bases, with 9 bases between them. The CDR3 is 15 residues long. The CDR3 protein is CASSQDRVANSPLHF. CDR3 in DNA: TGTGCCAGCAGCCAAGACAGGGTCGCTAATTCACCCCTCCACTTT.

V usage is TRBV7-6 and J usage is TRBJ2-3; TRBD2 matches at 8 bases. Unmatched junction bases numbered 7, after V lost 1 base and J lost 1 base. The CDR3 covers 17 residues. From germline, CDR1 is SGHVS and CDR2 FNYEAQ. The CDR3 bases are TGTGCCAGCAGCTTAGGTGGAGCGGGGGCCCGCACAGATACGCAGTATTTT. Protein sequence: CASSLGGAGARTDTQYF.

The chain uses TRBV28 and TRBJ2-7; 9 bases align to TRBD1. The trim removed 6 bases at V and 0 bases at J, leaving 9 bases unmatched. The germline CDR1 and CDR2 sequences are MDHEN and SYDVKM. CDR3 length: 16 residues. CDR3 region: CASSTTWTGASYEQYF. The DNA for the CDR3 is TGTGCCAGCAGCACGACCTGGACAGGGGCCTCCTACGAGCAGTACTTC. The full variable domain, with the rest looked up from reference TRBV28 and TRBJ2-7, is DVKVTQSSRYLVKRTGEKVFLECVQDMDHENMFWYRQDPGLGLRLIYFSYDVKMKEKGDIPEGYSVSREKKERFSLILESASTNQTSMYLCASSTTWTGASYEQYFGPGTRLTVT.

The rearrangement uses TRBV5-1 and TRBJ2-5; D is ambiguous. V lost 1 base and J 4 bases, leaving 8 bases between the germline ends. Looked up from germline, CDR1 is SGHRS and CDR2 is YFSETQ. The length of the CDR3 is 13 residues. The CDR3 DNA sequence: TGCGCCAGCAGCTTGTTTTCATCAGAGACCCAGTACTTC. Translation: CASSLFSSETQYF.

The rearrangement uses TRBV7-2 and TRBJ2-7; 9 nucleotides match TRBD1. Germline V gene sequence: CDR1 SGHTA, CDR2 FQGNSA. With 3 bases clipped from V and 7 bases from J, the junction kept 13 bases outside the gene matches. The CDR3 loop spans 16 amino acids. CDR3 residues: CASSLSITGTGQEQYF. The CDR3 DNA reads as TGTGCCAGCAGCTTGTCAATCACCGGGACAGGGCAAGAGCAGTACTTC.

A remark on this clone: Germline and junction disagree at one end, which may indicate a read error. The V call is TRBV13, the J call TRBJ1-2; possible D gene TRBD1, 6 bases. This CDR3 spans 15 amino acids. The V gene's germline CDR1 is PRHDT and CDR2 FYEKMQ (reference sequence). CDR3 protein: CASSLGQKANYGYTF. CDR3 coding DNA: TGTGCCAGCAGCCTAGGACAGAAAGCTAACTATGGCTACACCTTC.

The chain carries TRBV6-6 and TRBJ1-6, with 9 positions matching TRBD1. The CDR3 contains 16 residues. V shed 2 bases, J shed 3 bases, and the junction held 2 bases outside the gene matches. Germline values: CDR1 MNHNY, CDR2 SVGAGI (reference sequence). This CDR3 is CASSYGGQGYNSPLHF. The CDR3 DNA reads as TGTGCCAGCAGTTACGGGGGACAGGGCTATAATTCACCCCTCCACTTT.

This chain links TRBV5-1 with TRBJ2-1; tentatively, D is TRBD2 (5 bases). Germline V gene lookup returns CDR1 SGHRS and CDR2 YFSETQ. With 4 bases removed from V and 6 bases from J, the gap between germline ends came to 11 bases. The CDR3 has 13 amino acids. The CDR3 DNA reads TGCGCCAGCAGCCCAGGACTCCTCAATGAGCAGTTCTTC. Translating gives CASSPGLLNEQFF.

The chain joins TRBV18 to TRBJ2-3; 10 nucleotides align to TRBD2. Unmatched junction bases numbered 7, after V lost 1 base and J lost 3 bases. Germline assignment: CDR1 KGHSH and CDR2 LQKENI. This CDR3 contains 17 residues. CDR3 region: CASSPLVPGLATDTQYF. CDR3 nucleotide sequence: TGTGCCAGCTCACCACTTGTACCGGGACTAGCGACAGATACGCAGTATTTT.

The chain employs TRBV5-1 and TRBJ2-3; 8 nucleotides align to TRBD1. V lost 2 bases, J lost 2 bases, and 4 bases stayed unmatched. The V gene's germline CDR1 is SGHRS and CDR2 YFSETQ. CDR3 length equals 15 residues. As DNA, the CDR3 is TGCGCCAGCAGCTTATACAGGGGGGACACAGATACGCAGTATTTT. It yields the protein CASSLYRGDTDTQYF.

The V call is TRBV7-9, the J call TRBJ2-3, with D tentatively TRBD2 (5 bases). Germline CDR1 and CDR2: SEHNR and FQNEAQ (reference sequence). The CDR3 contains 16 residues. V was cut by 4 bases and J by 0 bases, with 14 bases left in between. CDR3 nucleotide sequence: TGTGCCAGCAGCTCCCGCGCGTGGACTAGCACAGATACGCAGTATTTT. Protein sequence: CASSSRAWTSTDTQYF.

By sample share, this clone is medium-sized (0.01 to 0.1%). The chain joins TRBV4-3 to TRBJ2-6; D is unclear. CDR1 and CDR2 (germline): LGHNA, YSLEER. V lost 0 bases, J lost 0 bases, and 6 bases lay in between. The CDR3 loop spans 16 amino acids. The CDR3 coding sequence is TGCGCCAGCAGCCAAGAAGCAGGCTCTGGGGCCAACGTCCTGACTTTC. It yields the protein CASSQEAGSGANVLTF.